This T cell receptor (beta chain) was retrieved from a study of regulatory T cells in long-lasting Graves disease. The CDR3 contains 15 residues. Germline values: CDR1 SGHTA, CDR2 FQGNSA. J lost 10 bases, V lost 3 bases, and 11 bases had no gene match. Through Arm-PCR of CDR3 regions and iRepertoire HTBI primers, TCR beta libraries were built. TCRdb used MiXCR to reprocess the multiplex PCR reads, holding one entry per CDR3 protein. The table shows 400,000 to 500,000 distinct CDR3 sequences, with 16% occurring only once. The time point is: newly diagnosed GD, antithyroid drugs for less than 3 months. The TCR library was made from RNA extracted from PBMCs. An endocrinology department located in Xi'an, China, was where the patients came from. Worth noting for this clonotype: Possible read error: a much larger clone is one base away.

This sample also appeared in a second study, on T cells in Graves' hyperthyroidism and ophthalmopathy. As that study records: Orbital computed tomography and thyroid ultrasound, together with serum TRAb and thyroxine and clinical symptoms, were used for diagnoses. The model's output predicted ophthalmopathy at a median of around 7 months prior to onset.

J is TRBJ2-1 and V is TRBV7-2, with 8 bases that match TRBD1. The receptor comes from a woman younger than 30 with Graves disease. The sequencing used peripheral blood mononuclear cells (PBMCs), collected at new diagnosis, from a patient treated with antithyroid drugs. This chain's CDR3 is CASSFAGGAQYEQFF. As DNA, the CDR3 is TGTGCCAGCAGCTTCGCAGGGGGCGCTCAGTACGAGCAGTTCTTC.